One sample yielded the 8 T cell receptor beta chains listed below, sequenced in a study of T cells after posttransplantation cyclophosphamide listed by TCRdb under 2016. Library method: the immunoSEQ multiplex PCR assay. Not all clones reach the TCRdb copy of this immuneACCESS table, which keeps in-frame sequences only. Checked studies attribute under half of the gap to unresolved V genes and leave the rest unexplained. The sample table contains some 9,200 clones; only one count was recorded for roughly 89% of them. Clones ranked in the top ten supply 1.6% of the sample. The sequenced sample was memory CD4+ T cells sorted from PBMCs. The receptors were sampled from a woman between 55 and 75 years old in good health, CMV-negative, and a related stem cell transplant donor.

The chain employs TRBV7-2 and TRBJ2-1, with TRBD1 as a possible D gene (5 bases). The CDR3 contains 13 residues. Germline loops: CDR1 SGHTA, CDR2 FQGNSA. V was pared by 5 bases and J by 10 bases, with 15 bases between. In DNA, the CDR3 is TGTGCCAGCAGCCGACCAGGGTTCGTCGAGCAGTTCTTC. Protein product: CASSRPGFVEQFF.

The chain employs TRBV27 and TRBJ2-7, with D possibly TRBD2 on 6 matching bases. The V gene lost 2 bases and the J gene lost 2 bases, with 13 bases spanning the gap. The CDR3 runs to 15 residues. From germline, CDR1 is MNHEY and CDR2 SMNVEV (reference sequence). CDR3: CASSLITGAPYEQYF. CDR3 in DNA: TGTGCCAGCAGTTTAATTACGGGAGCCCCCTACGAGCAGTACTTC.

This clone was seen a single time. This chain joins TRBV18 and TRBJ2-5; 7 nucleotides line up with TRBD1. This CDR3 has 13 amino acids. Germline values: CDR1 KGHSH, CDR2 LQKENI. The V and J ends lost 5 bases and 8 bases, in that order; junction bases with no gene match: 8. The CDR3 DNA is TGTGCCAGCTCATCAGGACAGGACGGAACCCAGTACTTC. It encodes CASSSGQDGTQYF.

The chain combines TRBV21-1 with TRBJ1-1; TRBD1, the table's D call, was not compared with the DNA. TRBV21-1 is given as a pseudogene. The CDR3 runs to 17 residues. This CDR3 is CASSPLGTSPLGTEAFF. CDR3 nucleotides: TGTGCCAGCAGCCCGCTGGGGACAAGCCCCCTCGGGACTGAAGCTTTCTTT.

As DNA, the CDR3 is TGCAGCGTTGAAGACGGGAGAGCTTTCTTT. This sequence encodes CSVEDGRAFF. This rearrangement joins TRBV29-1 to TRBJ1-1; D is unclear. Germline V CDR1 and CDR2: SQVTM, ANQGSEA. V lost 0 bases, J lost 10 bases, and 6 bases lay in between. The CDR3 runs to 10 residues.

J is TRBJ2-7 and V is TRBV14, with 7 bases fitting TRBD2. This CDR3 is built from 13 residues. From germline, CDR1 is SGHDN and CDR2 FVKESK. The ends lost 6 bases at V and 1 base at J; junction bases unmatched: 3. The DNA for the CDR3 is TGTGCCAGCAGGAAAGCGGGGTCCTACGAGCAGTACTTC. This codes for CASRKAGSYEQYF.

The V and J genes are TRBV7-2 and TRBJ2-5; possible D gene TRBD1, 5 bases. V was cut by 6 bases and J by 5 bases, with 16 bases left in between. Germline V gene sequence: CDR1 SGHTA, CDR2 FQGNSA. This CDR3 spans 14 amino acids. CDR3 amino acids: CASSPAGAEETQYF. As DNA, the CDR3 is TGTGCCAGCAGTCCGGCTGGGGCAGAGGAGACCCAGTACTTC.

The CDR3 DNA reads TGTGCCACCAAAAGGGACATTTATGGCTACACCTTC. Its protein is CATKRDIYGYTF. V usage is TRBV6-1 and J usage is TRBJ1-2, with D possibly TRBD1 on 6 matching bases. Germline V lookup: CDR1 MNHNS, CDR2 SASEGT. The CDR3 is made up of 12 amino acids. Trimming stripped 10 bases from V and 5 bases from J, with 14 bases between.